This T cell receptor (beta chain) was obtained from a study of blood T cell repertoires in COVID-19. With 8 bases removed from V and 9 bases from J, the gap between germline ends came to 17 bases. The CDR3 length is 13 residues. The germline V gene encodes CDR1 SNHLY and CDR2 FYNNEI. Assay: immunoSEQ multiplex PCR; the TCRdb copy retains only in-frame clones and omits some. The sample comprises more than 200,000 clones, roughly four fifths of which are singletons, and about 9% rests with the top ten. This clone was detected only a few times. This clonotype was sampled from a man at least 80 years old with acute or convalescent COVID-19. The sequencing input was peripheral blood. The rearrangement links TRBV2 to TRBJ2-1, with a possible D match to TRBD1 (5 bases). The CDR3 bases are TGTGCCAGCTCTAACCTTCCCCAGGGTGAGCAGTTCTTC. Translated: CASSNLPQGEQFF. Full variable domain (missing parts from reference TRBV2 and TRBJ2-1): EPEVTQTPSHQVTQMGQEVILRCVPISNHLYFYWYRQILGQKVEFLVSFYNNEISEKSEIFDDQFSVERPDGSNFTLKIRSTKLEDSAMYFCASSNLPQGEQFFGPGTRLTVL.